The 13 T cell receptor beta chains reported below all come from one sample, sequenced in a study of cytomegalovirus exposure and HLA in healthy donors. Sequencing used immunoSEQ multiplex PCR; TCRdb keeps in-frame clones, though not all of them. The data contain roughly 71,000 clones, 94% of them singletons. Sequencing was carried out using PBMCs. These receptors were obtained from a woman under 30 in good health and CMV-seronegative.

The V call is TRBV5-1, the J call TRBJ2-2; TRBD2 matches at 8 bases. J was trimmed by 3 bases and V by 2 bases; bases with no gene match: 9. This CDR3 is built from 17 residues. Germline loops: CDR1 SGHRS, CDR2 YFSETQ. CDR3 loop: CASSFLSGGLDTGELFF. CDR3 DNA sequence: TGCGCCAGCAGCTTTCTTTCGGGAGGGTTGGACACCGGGGAGCTGTTTTTT.

This clone was seen once. CDR3 nucleotides: TGTGCCGGTCGGGTGGTAGGGGGTAACTCACCCCTCCACTTT. Translation: CAGRVVGGNSPLHF. The V gene is TRBV30, the J gene TRBJ1-6, with a possible D match to TRBD1 (6 bases). The CDR3 is 14 amino acids. Germline CDR1 and CDR2: GTSNPN and SVGIG (reference sequence). V was trimmed by 8 bases and J by 10 bases, leaving 21 bases between them.

As for this clone: At the DNA level, this CDR3 is encoded by other sequences in the same sample as well. The CDR3 sequence: CASSDSSGGANEQFF. CDR3 nucleotide sequence: TGTGCCAGCAGTGACTCTAGCGGGGGGGCCAATGAGCAGTTCTTC. The chain links TRBV6-4 to TRBJ2-1; 11 bases line up with TRBD2. Trimming took 0 bases from V and 6 from J; bases not matched to a gene: 1. The germline gives CDR1 MRHNA, CDR2 SNTAGT. The CDR3 covers 15 residues.

The rearrangement links TRBV18 to TRBJ1-3; D is uncertain. V lost 0 bases and J 3 bases, leaving 9 bases between the germline ends. The CDR3 runs 15 residues. Germline CDR1 reads KGHSH; CDR2 reads LQKENI. The chain's CDR3 is CASSPPAGSGNTIYF. The CDR3 DNA reads TGTGCCAGCTCACCACCCGCCGGGAGTGGAAACACCATATATTTT.

This rearrangement joins TRBV6-5 to TRBJ1-6; 9 nucleotides line up with TRBD1. Germline lookup yields CDR1 MNHEY and CDR2 SVGAGI. With 2 bases clipped from V and 8 bases from J, the junction kept 4 bases outside the gene matches. This CDR3 contains 15 residues. CDR3: CASSYGGQGHSPLHF. CDR3 DNA sequence: TGTGCCAGCAGTTACGGAGGACAGGGGCATTCACCCCTCCACTTT.

The chain recombines TRBV10-1 with TRBJ2-7, with D possibly being TRBD1 (6 bases). The CDR3 is made up of 17 amino acids. Germline V gives CDR1 WNHNN, CDR2 SYGVQD (reference sequence). Trimming left V 4 bases short and J 6 bases short, with 25 bases between. In DNA, the CDR3 is TGCGCCAGCAGTGTGTGGGGGCTGGGGCCACCGCCCCGCGAGCAGTACTTC. This encodes CASSVWGLGPPPREQYF.

This rearrangement joins TRBV11-2 to TRBJ2-5, with D hard to call. Trimming left V 4 bases short and J 4 bases short, with 10 bases between. Germline lookup yields CDR1 SGHAT and CDR2 FQNNGV. The CDR3 totals 13 residues. CDR3 DNA sequence: TGTGCCAGCAGCTACAACATCCGAGAGACCCAGTACTTC. It translates to CASSYNIRETQYF.

This chain links TRBV6-1 with TRBJ1-1; possibly TRBD1 for D (5 bases). The CDR3 consists of 10 residues. Germline lookup yields CDR1 MNHNS and CDR2 SASEGT. Trimming cost V 5 bases and J 10 bases, with 8 bases left between them. Written as DNA, the CDR3 is TGTGCCAGCAGTTTGGGGGGAGCTTTCTTT. It codes for CASSLGGAFF.

This clone was observed a single time. V and J are TRBV28 and TRBJ1-2, with 10 bases aligning to TRBD1. The CDR3 length is 15 residues. The V segment lost 3 bases and the J segment 7 bases; nucleotides outside the gene matches: 8. CDR1 and CDR2 from the germline V gene are MDHEN and SYDVKM. CDR3 sequence reads: CASSLSGTGAGGYTF. The DNA for the CDR3 is TGTGCCAGCAGTTTGTCCGGGACAGGGGCTGGTGGCTACACCTTC.

V and J are TRBV28 and TRBJ1-2; 8 bases are shared with TRBD1. There are 17 residues in the CDR3. The J segment lost 5 bases and the V segment lost 3 bases, leaving 14 bases of the junction unmatched. CDR1 and CDR2 (germline): MDHEN, SYDVKM. For the CDR3, the DNA is TGTGCCAGCAGTTTCGGGACAGGTGGATTCTCACCATATGGCTACACCTTC. Its protein product is CASSFGTGGFSPYGYTF.

This chain's CDR3 is CASSVEDYPGETQYF. CDR3 DNA sequence: TGTGCCAGCAGCGTAGAGGATTACCCGGGGGAGACCCAGTACTTC. This sequence joins TRBV9 and TRBJ2-5, with TRBD2 as a possible D gene (5 bases). The CDR3 length is 15 residues. Per the germline V gene, CDR1 is SGDLS and CDR2 is YYNGEE. V was clipped by 0 bases and J by 5 bases, with 14 bases between them. Combining the CDR3 with reference TRBV9 and TRBJ2-5 gives the whole variable domain DSGVTQTPKHLITATGQRVTLRCSPRSGDLSVYWYQQSLDQGLQFLIQYYNGEERAKGNILERFSAQQFPDLHSELNLSSLELGDSALYFCASSVEDYPGETQYFGPGTRLLVL.

This sequence joins TRBV7-2 and TRBJ1-2; maybe TRBD1 (5 bases). Germline V gives CDR1 SGHTA, CDR2 FQGNSA. V lost 1 base and J lost 2, with 5 bases in between. The CDR3 sequence is 13 residues long. The CDR3 here is CASSLGQNYGYTF. The CDR3 DNA reads TGTGCCAGCAGCTTAGGACAGAACTATGGCTACACCTTC.

The V call is TRBV18, the J call TRBJ1-6; TRBD1 might be the D (5 bases). V was trimmed by 2 bases and J by 8 bases, leaving 10 bases between them. Per the germline V gene, CDR1 is KGHSH and CDR2 is LQKENI. The CDR3 contains 14 residues. DNA for the CDR3: TGTGCCAGCTCACCAGTGGAAGGGGATTCACCCCTCCACTTT. As protein: CASSPVEGDSPLHF.